A single sample gave rise to the 12 T cell receptor beta chains below, sequenced in a study of radiation and T cells in renal cell carcinoma. Stated time point: baseline pretreatment blood. As to treatment: 15 Gy SBRT to primary tumor, nephrectomy 4 weeks later. TCRdb's copy holds only in-frame clones and misses some; the assay was immunoSEQ multiplex PCR. The sample yields some 150,000 clones, over 80% seen once. Sample: blood, taken from a patient whose treatment included radiotherapy and nephrectomy. The source is a woman between 45 and 65 years old with renal cell carcinoma.

This clone was found once. The rearrangement uses TRBV19 and TRBJ1-5; the D gene is possibly TRBD1 (6 bases). CDR1 is LNHDA, CDR2 SQIVND, per germline (reference sequence). This CDR3 spans 16 amino acids. Trimming removed 11 bases from V and 0 bases from J, with 20 bases in between. The DNA of the CDR3 is TGTGCCGCAGCCAGTAAGGGGGGCTATAGCAATCAGCCCCAGCATTTT. Amino acid sequence: CAAASKGGYSNQPQHF.

The chain employs TRBV10-1 and TRBJ1-1; possibly TRBD1 for D (5 bases). The V end was cut by 0 bases, the J end by 0 bases, with 8 bases between. Germline CDR1 is WNHNN and CDR2 is SYGVQD (reference sequence). The length of the CDR3 is 15 residues. CDR3 sequence: CASSESWGMNTEAFF. DNA for the CDR3: TGCGCCAGCAGTGAGTCATGGGGCATGAACACTGAAGCTTTCTTT.

This chain links TRBV7-8 with TRBJ1-1; perhaps TRBD1 as D (5 bases). Germline-derived CDR1 and CDR2 are SGHVS and FQNEAQ. V dropped 1 base and J dropped 6 bases, with 18 bases sitting between them. The CDR3 is 16 residues long. The CDR3 sequence: CASSLDSGVWSPEAFF. For the CDR3, the DNA is TGTGCCAGCAGCTTAGATTCGGGGGTATGGAGCCCTGAAGCTTTCTTT.

The chain recombines TRBV30 with TRBJ1-2; D remains unclear. This CDR3 contains 11 residues. Germline CDR1 and CDR2: GTSNPN and SVGIG (reference sequence). Trimming took off 2 bases at V and 8 bases at J, with 9 bases between the two ends. The CDR3 loop is CAWSPGVGYTF. The CDR3 DNA reads as TGTGCCTGGAGTCCCGGGGTCGGCTACACCTTC.

This chain uses TRBV4-3 with TRBJ1-5; D not certain. Germline CDR1 and CDR2: LGHNA and YSLEER. V gave up 7 bases and J gave up 1 base, with 17 bases separating them. This CDR3 has 16 amino acids. The CDR3 loop is CASKTLQRWSNQPQHF. CDR3 DNA sequence: TGCGCCAGCAAGACCCTGCAAAGATGGAGCAATCAGCCCCAGCATTTT.

This sequence joins TRBV6-6 and TRBJ2-5; no firm D call. The CDR3 loop spans 13 amino acids. Germline values: CDR1 MNHNY, CDR2 SVGAGI (reference sequence). V lost 8 bases and J lost 5, with 15 bases in between. CDR3 nucleotide sequence: TGTGCCAGCTCGGACCAGCAATGGGAGACCCAGTACTTC. It is translated as CASSDQQWETQYF.

This CDR3 is CAISGRAGANEKLFF. CDR3 DNA: TGTGCCATCAGTGGAAGGGCTGGGGCTAATGAAAAACTGTTTTTT. V usage is TRBV10-3 and J usage is TRBJ1-4; no reliable D call. The CDR3 runs to 15 residues. Germline CDR1 ENHRY, CDR2 SYGVKD. V lost 4 bases and J lost 3, with 12 bases in between.

This chain links TRBV5-4 with TRBJ2-5, with 12 positions matching TRBD2. Germline loops: CDR1 SGHNT, CDR2 YYREEE (reference sequence). This CDR3 is built from 16 residues. V gave up 5 bases and J gave up 1 base; unmatched junction bases: 6. The CDR3 is CASSLELAGGQETQYF. The CDR3 nucleotides are TGTGCCAGCAGTTTAGAACTAGCGGGAGGCCAAGAGACCCAGTACTTC.

This clone was seen once. The chain carries TRBV5-1 and TRBJ1-4, with 9 bases fitting TRBD1. The CDR3 extends over 16 amino acids. Trimming took 1 base from V and 7 from J; bases not matched to a gene: 8. Germline lookup yields CDR1 SGHRS and CDR2 YFSETQ. CDR3 protein: CASSLTGGASSEKLFF. The CDR3 DNA reads TGCGCCAGCAGCTTGACAGGGGGCGCTTCGAGTGAAAAACTGTTTTTT.

V gene TRBV10-3 combines with J gene TRBJ2-7; 9 bases are shared with TRBD1. Per germline, CDR1 ENHRY and CDR2 SYGVKD. V lost 5 bases and J lost 7; bases outside the gene matches: 3. The CDR3 has 12 amino acids. CDR3 residues: CAISRTGVEQYF. CDR3 DNA: TGTGCCATCAGTAGGACAGGGGTTGAGCAGTACTTC.

The chain is built from TRBV7-2 and TRBJ2-1, with TRBD2 matching over 9 bases. Germline CDR1 reads SGHTA; CDR2 reads FQGNSA. J lost 9 bases, V lost 3 bases, and 6 bases had no gene match. There are 14 residues in the CDR3. The CDR3 nucleotides read TGTGCCAGCAGCTTGGGACTAGCCACCAGTGAGCAGTTCTTC. This encodes CASSLGLATSEQFF.

The gene calls are TRBV12-5 and TRBJ1-3; 7 bases line up with TRBD1. The germline V gene has CDR1 LGHNT and CDR2 FRNRAP. CDR3 size: 13 residues. Trimming at V came to 9 bases and at J to 2 bases, leaving 4 bases not matched to a gene. This CDR3 reads CASRTGPGNTIYF. CDR3 sequence (DNA): TGTGCTAGCAGGACAGGACCTGGAAACACCATATATTTT.